The T cell receptor (beta chain) described here comes from a study of T cell responses to AZD1222 COVID-19 vaccine (dated by TCRdb to the early 2020s). About the study as a whole: A total of 230 or so trial participants underwent TCR sequencing, of whom 207 received two doses of AZD1222 and roughly 25 received two doses of the MenACWY control vaccine. Trial participants were enrolled by age into subgroups of 18-55, 56-69 and 70-plus years, and about 150, 27 and 61 TCR-sequenced participants, respectively, were included in these subgroups. Study-wide findings and limitations: The vaccine-associated CD4 TCRs covered the entire spike protein, and the dominant responses fell in regions 160-218 and 743-854. The 56-69-year group was small, and its depth increase did not reach significance, likely because of low power. Reportedly, almost half of the unique spike-specific TCRs recognized epitopes lying outside the regions that are mutated in the B.1.351 and B.1.1.7 variants. Most participants were white British and females outnumbered males, and the authors suggested that clonal diversity may have been underestimated. No day 14 peak-response samples were available, so repertoires were characterized only after the peak T cell response. Conclusions about previously exposed vaccinees are limited, since just 6 or 7 AZD1222 recipients were seropositive for SARS-CoV-2 at baseline. After two AZD1222 doses, spike-specific TCR breadth and depth were significantly higher than at day 0 and than in MenACWY recipients.

The CDR3 regions of human TCRbeta chains were analyzed by immunosequencing. Concerning the study's data processing: Repertoire TCRs were checked for matches against a reference library of SARS-CoV-2-specific TCRs that had been generated using the MIRA antigen-specificity platform. Breadth was defined as the fraction of unique TCRs that were SARS-CoV-2-associated. Depth was defined as the fraction of total T cells that were SARS-CoV-2-associated. Each spike-specific TCR was assigned to its reactive spike region and to a CD4 or CD8 class using the MIRA data. Log10-transformed breadth and depth values were compared by one-way ANOVA with Sidak's multiple comparisons tests. TCRdb provides this immuneACCESS table in a form limited to in-frame rearrangements. Some clones are lacking; in checked studies, under half of them reflect an unresolved V gene, and why the rest are absent is not known. V and J calls and clone size come straight from that table; D and trimming were deduced from the DNA. The sample table shows 15,000 to 20,000 clones, and 81% are seen once. The ten largest clones represent roughly 21% of the sample.

About this clone itself: Its antigen remains unidentified. No base quality information exists; no much larger clone differs at one position.

The meaning of the sample's time point label: about 28 days (+/-7) after the second vaccine dose. AZD1222 recipients whose second dose came at about 4 weeks and those whose second dose came at about 12 weeks were combined into one group, since spike-specific TCR depth and breadth did not differ between the two schedules. The vaccinee samples were drawn from two UK trials, COV001 and COV002, one of which was a single-blind randomized controlled phase 2/3 trial testing AZD1222 (ChAdOx1 nCoV-19) in healthy adults. For TCRbeta chain sequencing, PBMC samples from trial participants were taken at day 0 and at day 28 after the second dose. The sample here was peripheral blood, taken 28 days after the second AZD1222 dose. The sequence derives from an adult who received the AZD1222 COVID-19 vaccine.

The bases are TGTGCCAGCAGCCAGTTTGCCTTCACTGAAGCTTTCTTT. It encodes CASSQFAFTEAFF. The sequence links TRBV7-2 to TRBJ1-1; the D gene remains uncertain. From a lookup of the germline V gene, CDR1 and CDR2 are SGHTA and FQGNSA. Trimming takes 5 bases from V and 4 bases from J, and the germline ends sit 11 bases apart. The CDR3 starts with the cysteine, ends with the phenylalanine, and has 13 residues. This entry keeps only the CDR3 DNA: 39 bases, framed from base 1.